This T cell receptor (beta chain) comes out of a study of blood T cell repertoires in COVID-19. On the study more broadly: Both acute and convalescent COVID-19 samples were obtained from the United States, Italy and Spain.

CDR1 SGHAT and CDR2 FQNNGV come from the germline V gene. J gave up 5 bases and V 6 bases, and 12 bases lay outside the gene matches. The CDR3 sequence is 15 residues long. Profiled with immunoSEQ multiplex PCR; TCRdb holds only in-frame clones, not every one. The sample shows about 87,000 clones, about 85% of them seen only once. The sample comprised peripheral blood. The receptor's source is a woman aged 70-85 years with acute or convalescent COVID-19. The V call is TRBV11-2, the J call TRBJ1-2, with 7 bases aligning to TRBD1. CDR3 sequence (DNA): TGTGCCAGCAGTTCTACAGGGGCCCGGGGGTATGGCTACACCTTC. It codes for CASSSTGARGYGYTF.